The 28 T cell receptor beta chains presented below share a single source sample, sequenced in a study of blood T cell repertoires in COVID-19. The table came from immunoSEQ multiplex PCR; TCRdb's copy has only in-frame clones and leaves some out. This sample yields about 200,000 clones, of which over 70% are seen a single time; 5.5% belongs to the top ten. The source material was peripheral blood. The receptor set was obtained from a woman in her 70s with acute or convalescent COVID-19.

The chain has TRBV28 and TRBJ2-7; 9 nucleotides line up with TRBD1. V trimming: 3 bases; J trimming: 3 bases; junction bases outside the gene matches: 6. The CDR3 contains 15 residues. CDR1 MDHEN and CDR2 SYDVKM come from the germline V gene. CDR3 sequence reads: CASSLGRQGVYEQYF. In nucleotides, the CDR3 is TGTGCCAGCAGTTTGGGGAGACAGGGGGTCTACGAGCAGTACTTC.

This clone has only a few counts. The chain joins TRBV6-1 to TRBJ2-7; 10 bases are shared with TRBD2. CDR3 length: 15 amino acids. The V gene's germline CDR1 is MNHNS and CDR2 SASEGT. With V trimmed by 2 bases and J by 4 bases, 5 bases remained unmatched. In DNA form, the CDR3 reads TGTGCCAGCAGTGAATTTGTTAGCGGGAGGTACGAGCAGTACTTC. It codes for CASSEFVSGRYEQYF.

This clone was found once. The CDR3 sequence is CASSVVAGVGEQFF. Here the CDR3 DNA reads TGTGCCAGCAGCGTGGTAGCGGGAGTCGGTGAGCAGTTCTTC. The V gene is TRBV19, the J gene TRBJ2-1; 9 nucleotides agree with TRBD2. Germline V CDR1 and CDR2: LNHDA, SQIVND (reference sequence). The CDR3 is 14 residues long. V shed 9 bases, J shed 9 bases, and the junction held 12 bases outside the gene matches.

The sample holds one count of this clone. The chain carries TRBV4-2 and TRBJ2-3; a possible D gene is TRBD1 (5 bases). V was pared by 0 bases and J by 1 base, with 14 bases between. The germline CDR1 and CDR2 sequences are LGHNA and YNFKEQ. The CDR3 runs 17 residues. The CDR3 loop is CASSQDLGTGGTDTQYF. Written as DNA, the CDR3 is TGTGCCAGCAGCCAAGATTTGGGAACAGGCGGCACAGATACGCAGTATTTT.

This chain uses TRBV2 with TRBJ2-3; D call uncertain. V lost 8 bases and J lost 6, with 9 bases in between. The CDR3 sequence is 11 residues long. Germline V lookup: CDR1 SNHLY, CDR2 FYNNEI. CDR3 bases: TGTGCCAGCTTCTTGTCCGATACGCAGTATTTT. Its translation: CASFLSDTQYF.

On this clone: In the same sample, other DNA sequences code for this CDR3. The chain links TRBV5-1 to TRBJ2-3; TRBD2 might be the D (6 bases). Germline V gene data show CDR1 as SGHRS and CDR2 as YFSETQ. The length of the CDR3 is 14 residues. Trimming removed 0 bases at V and 1 base at J, with 6 bases between. CDR3 region: CASSLASGTDTQYF. The CDR3 nucleotides read TGCGCCAGCAGCTTGGCTAGCGGCACAGATACGCAGTATTTT. Full variable domain (remainder filled in from reference TRBV5-1 and TRBJ2-3): KAGVTQTPRYLIKTRGQQVTLSCSPISGHRSVSWYQQTPGQGLQFLFEYFSETQRNKGNFPGRFSGRQFSNSRSEMNVSTLELGDSALYLCASSLASGTDTQYFGPGTRLTVL.

The chain carries TRBV10-3 and TRBJ2-2, with 9 bases aligning to TRBD1. The ends lost 0 bases at V and 4 bases at J; junction bases unmatched: 3. CDR3 size: 16 residues. The germline V gene has CDR1 ENHRY and CDR2 SYGVKD. The CDR3 protein is CAISESGDRVTGELFF. The CDR3 DNA sequence: TGTGCCATCAGTGAGTCAGGGGACAGGGTCACCGGGGAGCTGTTTTTT.

The chain has TRBV6-5 and TRBJ2-1; 7 bases agree with TRBD1. Trimming removed 6 bases from V and 5 bases from J; junction bases left unmatched: 4. The germline gives CDR1 MNHEY, CDR2 SVGAGI. This CDR3 has 13 residues. The CDR3 loop reads CASRRDRDNEQFF. The CDR3 nucleotides are TGTGCCAGCAGGCGAGACAGGGACAATGAGCAGTTCTTC.

The chain recombines TRBV11-2 with TRBJ1-2; 10 nucleotides align to TRBD1. The J segment lost 6 bases and the V segment lost 4 bases, leaving 8 bases of the junction unmatched. Germline V lookup: CDR1 SGHAT, CDR2 FQNNGV. CDR3 length: 15 residues. The CDR3 nucleotides are TGTGCCAGCAGCTCGACGACAGGGGGCGCAAATGGCTACACCTTC. It translates to CASSSTTGGANGYTF.

The chain couples TRBV9 to TRBJ2-2; the match to TRBD1 covers 10 bases. The germline gives CDR1 SGDLS, CDR2 YYNGEE. J lost 0 bases, V lost 3 bases, and 5 bases had no gene match. This CDR3 comprises 17 residues. CDR3 nucleotides: TGTGCCAGCAGCGACTGGGGGACAGGGGCGAACACCGGGGAGCTGTTTTTT. It translates to CASSDWGTGANTGELFF.

J is TRBJ1-2 and V is TRBV7-6, with 9 nucleotides matching TRBD1. The CDR3 sequence is 13 residues long. Per germline, CDR1 SGHVS and CDR2 FNYEAQ. V trimming: 5 bases; J trimming: 6 bases; junction bases outside the gene matches: 4. The CDR3 region is CASSTTGGDGYTF. The CDR3 DNA reads as TGTGCCAGCAGCACGACAGGGGGGGATGGCTACACCTTC.

This chain uses TRBV10-2 with TRBJ1-3, with D possibly being TRBD1 (6 bases). CDR1 WSHSY and CDR2 SAAADI come from the germline V gene. The CDR3 contains 17 residues. The ends were cut back, 3 bases at V and 0 bases at J, with 15 bases in the middle. CDR3 sequence reads: CASSDPRQAFSGNTIYF. The CDR3 DNA reads TGCGCCAGCAGTGACCCTCGACAGGCTTTCTCTGGAAACACCATATATTTT.

There are a few counts of this clone. This chain joins TRBV19 and TRBJ2-2, with 11 bases matching TRBD1. This CDR3 comprises 14 residues. J gave up 4 bases and V 5 bases, and 0 bases lay outside the gene matches. Per the germline V gene, CDR1 is LNHDA and CDR2 is SQIVND (reference sequence). The CDR3 nucleotides are TGTGCCAGTAGTGGGACAGGGGGCACCGGGGAGCTGTTTTTT. This translates into CASSGTGGTGELFF.

J is TRBJ1-2 and V is TRBV10-2; 7 bases agree with TRBD1. Germline lookup yields CDR1 WSHSY and CDR2 SAAADI. V lost 5 bases to trimming and J lost 0 bases; unmatched junction nucleotides: 12. The CDR3 runs to 17 residues. The CDR3, as DNA: TGCGCCAGCAGTAATAGACAGGGCTACTCTACTAACTATGGCTACACCTTC. Translation gives CASSNRQGYSTNYGYTF.

The rearrangement uses TRBV24-1 and TRBJ2-7, with 11 bases identical to TRBD2. This CDR3 comprises 18 residues. V lost 3 bases, J lost 7 bases, and 16 bases stayed unmatched. The V gene's germline CDR1 is KGHDR and CDR2 SFDVKD. The CDR3: CATSDVSRSIAGGTEQYF. The CDR3, as DNA: TGTGCCACCAGTGATGTTTCCCGGTCGATAGCGGGAGGGACGGAGCAGTACTTC.

The V and J genes are TRBV3-1 (or the pseudogene TRBV3-2) and TRBJ2-1; 8 bases match TRBD1. CDR1 is LGHDT, CDR2 YNNKEL, per germline (reference sequence). V trimming: 4 bases; J trimming: 6 bases; junction bases outside the gene matches: 11. The CDR3 contains 16 residues. The CDR3 DNA sequence: TGTGCCAGCAGCCGATACCGGGACAGGCTTCGCAATGAGCAGTTCTTC. Residues: CASSRYRDRLRNEQFF.

V is TRBV24-1 and J is TRBJ2-2, with D perhaps matching TRBD2 (6 bases). Germline V gene sequence: CDR1 KGHDR, CDR2 SFDVKD. V was cut by 3 bases and J by 0 bases, with 10 bases left in between. The CDR3 is 16 amino acids. The CDR3 is CATSDVAVSNTGELFF. CDR3 sequence (DNA): TGTGCCACCAGTGATGTAGCGGTGTCGAACACCGGGGAGCTGTTTTTT.

The genes are TRBV4-1 and TRBJ2-2, with 12 bases lining up with TRBD2. The germline gives CDR1 MGHRA, CDR2 YSYEKL. The V and J ends lost 2 bases and 8 bases, in that order; junction bases with no gene match: 9. CDR3 length equals 17 residues. The CDR3 nucleotides read TGCGCCAGCAGCCAAAGATTGACTAGCGGGAGTCGGGGGGAGCTGTTTTTT. Protein sequence: CASSQRLTSGSRGELFF.

The rearrangement uses TRBV5-4 and TRBJ2-5; 13 nucleotides align to TRBD2. Trimming removed 4 bases from V and 8 bases from J; junction bases left unmatched: 14. The V gene's germline CDR1 is SGHNT and CDR2 YYREEE (reference sequence). This CDR3 has 17 residues. The chain's CDR3 is CASSPTSGRAPGETQYF. In DNA, the CDR3 is TGTGCCAGCAGCCCTACTAGCGGGAGGGCCCCGGGAGAAACCCAGTACTTC.

V and J are TRBV24-1 and TRBJ2-1, with D maybe TRBD1 (5 bases). The CDR3 has 14 residues. Trimming removed 7 bases from V and 9 bases from J, with 18 bases in between. Germline V gene sequence: CDR1 KGHDR, CDR2 SFDVKD. The CDR3 DNA follows: TGTGCCACCAGCAGGCAGGGCATCGCGAGTGAGCAGTTCTTC. Its translation is CATSRQGIASEQFF.

The rearrangement joins TRBV18 to TRBJ1-4; maybe TRBD1 (5 bases). The V end was cut by 3 bases, the J end by 8 bases, with 13 bases between. The CDR3 loop spans 14 amino acids. Per the germline V gene, CDR1 is KGHSH and CDR2 is LQKENI. The CDR3 bases are TGTGCCAGCTCACCGGGAGGGGCGGTCGAAAAACTGTTTTTT. Amino acid sequence: CASSPGGAVEKLFF.

This chain joins TRBV6-5 and TRBJ1-5, with D unclear. This CDR3 is 15 amino acids long. Trimming left V 0 bases short and J 3 bases short, with 9 bases between. The V gene's germline CDR1 is MNHEY and CDR2 SVGAGI. CDR3 residues: CASSYSPGINQPQHF. CDR3 nucleotides: TGTGCCAGCAGTTACTCACCAGGAATCAATCAGCCCCAGCATTTT.

This clone was detected only a few times. The rearrangement links TRBV19 to TRBJ1-2; weak D call: TRBD1 (6 bases). Germline V gene sequence: CDR1 LNHDA, CDR2 SQIVND (reference sequence). V shed 7 bases and J shed 2 bases, with 8 bases lying between them. The CDR3 extends over 12 amino acids. DNA of the CDR3: TGTGCCAGTACGGGACAAAACTATGGCTACACCTTC. It yields the protein CASTGQNYGYTF.

This sequence joins TRBV5-1 and TRBJ2-1, with D possibly TRBD1 on 6 matching bases. The CDR3 has 15 residues. CDR1 is SGHRS, CDR2 YFSETQ, per germline. The V gene lost 0 bases and the J gene lost 4 bases, with 11 bases spanning the gap. The CDR3 DNA reads TGCGCCAGCAGCTTGGGGGACATCTTTTACAATGAGCAGTTCTTC. Protein product: CASSLGDIFYNEQFF.

This clone appeared a few times. This CDR3 reads CASSIIFGGTEAFF. CDR3 nucleotides: TGTGCCAGCAGTATAATATTCGGGGGTACTGAAGCTTTCTTT. This chain links TRBV27 with TRBJ1-1; D is perhaps TRBD1 (5 bases). Per germline, CDR1 MNHEY and CDR2 SMNVEV (reference sequence). Trimming pared 5 bases from V and 5 bases from J, leaving 15 bases between. This CDR3 spans 14 amino acids.

The V gene is TRBV19, the J gene TRBJ1-5; no clear D. This CDR3 is 17 amino acids long. Germline CDR1 and CDR2: LNHDA and SQIVND (reference sequence). The ends were cut back, 3 bases at V and 0 bases at J, with 15 bases in the middle. The CDR3 here is CASSILLAETSNQPQHF. CDR3 sequence (DNA): TGTGCCAGTAGTATTTTGTTGGCAGAAACTAGCAATCAGCCCCAGCATTTT. The entire variable domain, with the rest obtained from reference TRBV19 and TRBJ1-5, is as follows: DGGITQSPKYLFRKEGQNVTLSCEQNLNHDAMYWYRQDPGQGLRLIYYSQIVNDFQKGDIAEGYSVSREKKESFPLTVTSAQKNPTAFYLCASSILLAETSNQPQHFGDGTRLSIL.

CDR3 bases: TGTGCCAGCAGCTTGGGGGCAGGGGGCAATGAAAAACTGTTTTTT. Its protein is CASSLGAGGNEKLFF. V usage is TRBV7-9 and J usage is TRBJ1-4; 8 bases line up with TRBD1. V was clipped by 3 bases and J by 5 bases; unmatched bases: 5. Looked up from germline, CDR1 is SEHNR and CDR2 is FQNEAQ (reference sequence). The CDR3 length is 15 residues.

The table lists this clone with a count of one. The chain links TRBV4-1 to TRBJ1-2; D possibly corresponds to TRBD1 (5 bases). The CDR3 spans 17 residues. The germline V gene has CDR1 MGHRA and CDR2 YSYEKL. V gave up 0 bases and J gave up 4 bases, with 18 bases separating them. The CDR3 region is CASSQEEGTGGFYGYTF. CDR3 sequence (DNA): TGCGCCAGCAGCCAAGAGGAGGGGACCGGTGGTTTCTATGGCTACACCTTC.